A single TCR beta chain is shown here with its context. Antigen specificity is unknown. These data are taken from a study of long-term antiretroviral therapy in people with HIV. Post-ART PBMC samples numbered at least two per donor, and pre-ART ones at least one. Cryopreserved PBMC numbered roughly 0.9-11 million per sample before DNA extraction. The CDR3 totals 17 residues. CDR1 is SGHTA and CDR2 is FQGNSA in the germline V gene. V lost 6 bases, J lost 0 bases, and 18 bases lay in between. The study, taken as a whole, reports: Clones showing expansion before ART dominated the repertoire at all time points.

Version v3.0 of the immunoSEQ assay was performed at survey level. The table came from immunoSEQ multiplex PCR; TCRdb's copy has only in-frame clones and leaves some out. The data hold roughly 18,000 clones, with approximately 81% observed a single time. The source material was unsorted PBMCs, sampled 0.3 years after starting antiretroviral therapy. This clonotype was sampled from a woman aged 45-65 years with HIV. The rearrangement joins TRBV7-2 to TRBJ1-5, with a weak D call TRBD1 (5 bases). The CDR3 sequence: CASSQDKSINSNQPQHF. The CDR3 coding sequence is TGTGCCAGCAGTCAGGACAAGAGCATTAATAGCAATCAGCCCCAGCATTTT.